This is a list of T cell receptor beta chains from one sample in a study of T cell responses to AZD1222 COVID-19 vaccine. Sequenced by immunoSEQ multiplex PCR; TCRdb stores in-frame clones only, minus some. The sample lists roughly 93,000 clones, just under 90% seen once, with about 2.8% in the top ten. The starting material was peripheral blood, obtained on day 0 of MenACWY control vaccination. These receptors were obtained from an adult in good health. Each CDR3 is given with its conserved first and last residue. D genes are given only for firm matches. Only part of the rows carry a size: once, few, many, or a class if the clone is expanded.

v_call	d_call	j_call	clone_size	cdr3_nt	cdr3_aa
TRBV7-6	-	TRBJ1-4	-	TGTGCCAGCAGCCCGCACTTGAACACGGTCGGGGAACTGTTTTTT	CASSPHLNTVGELFF
TRBV30	-	TRBJ1-5	-	TGTGCCTGGAGGCTGGGGGGGGCTTTCCAGCCCCAGCATTTT	CAWRLGGAFQPQHF
TRBV25-1	TRBD1	TRBJ2-1	-	TGTGCCAGCAGGCAGACAGGGATGGGCTACAATGAGCAGTTCTTC	CASRQTGMGYNEQFF
TRBV7-9	-	TRBJ2-5	-	TGTGCCAGCAGCTTAGCGGGGGGGCAGGAGACCCAGTACTTC	CASSLAGGQETQYF
TRBV19	TRBD1	TRBJ1-2	-	TGTGCCAGTAGTACAGGACAGGGGGTAAACTATGGCTACACCTTC	CASSTGQGVNYGYTF
TRBV7-3	-	TRBJ1-6	-	TGTGCCAGCAGCTTATTGGGGGATTCACCCCTCCACTTT	CASSLLGDSPLHF
TRBV9	TRBD2	TRBJ2-5	-	TGTGCCAGCAGCGTAGAAGCGGGGGGGCCCGCCGAGACCCAGTACTTC	CASSVEAGGPAETQYF
TRBV4-1	TRBD1	TRBJ1-5	-	TGCGCCAGCAGCCAAGTACAGGGGGACAGAGCCAATCAGCCCCAGCATTTT	CASSQVQGDRANQPQHF
TRBV12-3/TRBV12-4	-	TRBJ2-3	-	TGTGCCAGCAATTCGGGGGCAGGAGATACGCAGTATTTT	CASNSGAGDTQYF
TRBV7-9	-	TRBJ2-4	-	TGTGCCAGCAGCATACCCCCGGGTAGCGACAAACAAGAGGACATTCAGTACTTC	CASSIPPGSDKQEDIQYF
TRBV5-1	-	TRBJ2-5	-	TGCGCGAGTCGGGCGGTGGAACAAGAGACCCAGTACTTC	CASRAVEQETQYF
TRBV5-1	-	TRBJ2-5	-	TGCGCCAGCAGCGCGCAGGGAAGTGAGACCCAGTACTTC	CASSAQGSETQYF
TRBV6-4	TRBD2	TRBJ2-1	-	TGTGCCAGCAGTGCCGGACTAGCGGGGGGATTAAATGAGCAGTTCTTC	CASSAGLAGGLNEQFF
TRBV15	-	TRBJ1-2	-	TGTGCCACCAGCAGAGTTGGGGTCTATGGCTACACCTTC	CATSRVGVYGYTF
TRBV18	-	TRBJ2-3	-	TGTGCCAGCTCACCAAGCACAGGATCAGATACGCAGTATTTT	CASSPSTGSDTQYF
TRBV7-3	TRBD1	TRBJ1-2	-	TGTGCCAGCAGCGAGGGGACAGGGAACTATGGCTACACCTTC	CASSEGTGNYGYTF
TRBV15	TRBD2	TRBJ2-2	-	TGTGCCACCAGCAGAGTTAGCGGGGGGCCCGGGGAGCTGTTTTTT	CATSRVSGGPGELFF
TRBV7-6	TRBD1	TRBJ1-2	-	TGTGCCAGCAGCTTGCGATTCGGGACAGAACCCTATGGCTACACCTTC	CASSLRFGTEPYGYTF
TRBV19	-	TRBJ1-6	-	TGTGCCAGTAGTACGGGACTGAATAATTCACCCCTCCACTTT	CASSTGLNNSPLHF
TRBV6-5	-	TRBJ1-6	-	TGTGCCAGCAGTTACTCCCTGACAGGCGTGAATTCACCCCTCCACTTT	CASSYSLTGVNSPLHF
TRBV6-2/TRBV6-3	TRBD1	TRBJ1-2	-	TGTGCCAGCAGTTACTCGACAGGGCGTTATGGCTACACCTTC	CASSYSTGRYGYTF
TRBV4-3	-	TRBJ1-1	-	TGCGCCAGCAGCCAGTTAACTGGGGAGGCGGCTGAAGCTTTCTTT	CASSQLTGEAAEAFF
TRBV4-3	-	TRBJ2-7	-	TGCGCCAGCAGCCAAGATACCCAGGGAGGCTACGAGCAGTACTTC	CASSQDTQGGYEQYF
TRBV9	-	TRBJ1-2	-	TGTGCCAGCAGCCCCCGGACGGCTACACAGAATGGCTACACCTTC	CASSPRTATQNGYTF
TRBV18	-	TRBJ2-3	-	TGTGCCAGCTCACCCTTCACAGATACGCAGTATTTT	CASSPFTDTQYF
TRBV5-1	-	TRBJ1-1	-	TGCGCCAGCAGCTGGCGCCTGGGGGCCGAGACTGAAGCTTTCTTT	CASSWRLGAETEAFF
TRBV15	-	TRBJ1-1	-	TGTGCCACCAGCAGAGCTGTCGACGGTGAAGCTTTCTTT	CATSRAVDGEAFF
TRBV19	-	TRBJ1-5	-	TGTGCCAGTAGTACCTTTGGAGCCCAGCATTTT	CASSTFGAQHF
TRBV19	TRBD1	TRBJ2-3	once	TGTGCCAGTAGCACTGCGACCAACAGGGGTAGCACAGATACGCAGTATTTT	CASSTATNRGSTDTQYF
TRBV5-1	-	TRBJ2-3	-	TGCGCCAGCAGCTCCCAGGGACGGCAGGGCGATACGCAGTATTTT	CASSSQGRQGDTQYF
TRBV18	TRBD2	TRBJ2-7	-	TGTGCCAGCTCACTTACCGGGACTAGCGGGGGGGCCTACGAGCAGTACTTC	CASSLTGTSGGAYEQYF
TRBV14	-	TRBJ1-2	-	TGTGCCAGCAGACCGGTGGGGGGTGGCTATGGCTACACCTTC	CASRPVGGGYGYTF
TRBV10-3	TRBD2	TRBJ2-3	-	TGTGCCATCAGTGTCCCTAGCGGGGAGATTACAGATACGCAGTATTTT	CAISVPSGEITDTQYF
TRBV21-1	-	TRBJ2-5	-	TGTGCCAGCAGCAAAAAGGGATACAGGGCTTTGGAGACCCAGTACTTC	CASSKKGYRALETQYF
TRBV12-5	-	TRBJ2-3	-	TGTGCTAGTGGTCGCGAGGAAGATACGCAGTATTTT	CASGREEDTQYF
TRBV11-3	-	TRBJ1-5	-	TGTGCCAGCAGCGAACGGGGGGGCAATCAGCCCCAGCATTTT	CASSERGGNQPQHF
TRBV7-7	-	TRBJ2-3	-	TGTGCCAGCAGCTTACTAGGGGTATCAGATACGCAGTATTTT	CASSLLGVSDTQYF
TRBV27	-	TRBJ1-4	-	TGTGCCAGCAGTCCCCTCACCCAGGGAGCAACTAATGAAAAACTGTTTTTT	CASSPLTQGATNEKLFF
TRBV6-2/TRBV6-3	-	TRBJ2-6	-	TGTGCCAGCAGTTACCAGCAGGGTAGGTCTGTTGGGGCCAACGTCCTGACTTTC	CASSYQQGRSVGANVLTF
TRBV29-1	-	TRBJ1-6	-	TGCAGCGTTCGGGAGAGCTCCTATAATTCACCCCTCCACTTT	CSVRESSYNSPLHF
TRBV20-1	-	TRBJ1-1	-	TGCAGTGCTAGTACGTGGGGGACTGAAGCTTTCTTT	CSASTWGTEAFF
TRBV5-4	-	TRBJ1-4	-	TGTGCCAGCAGCCCCGGAGGGGCCCCTGAAAAACTGTTTTTT	CASSPGGAPEKLFF
TRBV30	-	TRBJ1-4	-	TGTGCCTGGAGTTCCGGAGTCTCAACTAATGAAAAACTGTTTTTT	CAWSSGVSTNEKLFF
TRBV7-8	-	TRBJ1-6	-	TGTGCCAGCAGCATCGGGACCGGAGATAATTCACCCCTCCACTTT	CASSIGTGDNSPLHF
TRBV6-5	-	TRBJ2-1	-	TGTGCCAGCAGAGGGGCTAGCTACCACAATGAGCAGTTCTTC	CASRGASYHNEQFF
TRBV3-1/TRBV3-2	-	TRBJ1-1	-	TGTGCCAGCAGCCAGGGGAACACTGAAGCTTTCTTT	CASSQGNTEAFF
TRBV6-5	-	TRBJ1-6	-	TGTGCCAGCAGAATCCCGGGGAACGCTTCACCCCTCCACTTT	CASRIPGNASPLHF